This T cell receptor beta chain was retrieved from a study of T cells in Graves' hyperthyroidism and ophthalmopathy. At the level of the study: Peripheral blood was obtained at initial diagnosis, preceding any treatment. General study findings and limits: Ophthalmopathy and stable hyperthyroidism were separated by a 13 V-J model. Median prediction lead before ophthalmopathy onset was six to eight months with the model.

A few counts support this clonotype. No antigen is known for it. This may stem from a read error, because a much larger clone lies one nucleotide away. Germline CDR1 SNHLY, CDR2 FYNNEI. CDR3 size: 16 residues. Amplification of TCR beta CDR3 regions was performed using RNA transcripts as template. A first-round RT-PCR of the TCR CDR3 used the HTBI primer set. TCRdb re-called the multiplex PCR reads through MiXCR, storing one row per CDR3 protein. The sample carries under 800,000 distinct CDR3 sequences, about 15% recorded once. The sample taken for sequencing was blood. The genes are TRBV2 and TRBJ2-3; either TRBD1 or TRBD2 may supply D (5 bases each). This TCR was sampled from a woman between 18 and 29 years old with Graves' hyperthyroidism. The CDR3 bases are TGTGCCAGCAGTGAAGCTCCGGGGTGGGGCACAGGTACGCAGTATTTT. Amino acids: CASSEAPGWGTGTQYF. The whole variable domain, filled in from reference TRBV2 and TRBJ2-3, reads EPEVTQTPSHQVTQMGQEVILRCVPISNHLYFYWYRQILGQKVEFLVSFYNNEISEKSEIFDDQFSVERPDGSNFTLKIRSTKLEDSAMYFCASSEAPGWGTGTQYFGPGTRLTVL.